Listed here is a single T cell receptor beta chain. Germline values: CDR1 SEHNR, CDR2 FQNEAQ (reference sequence). The CDR3 length is 13 residues. V lost 5 bases to trimming and J lost 7 bases; unmatched junction nucleotides: 4. The data stem from a study of blood T cell repertoires in COVID-19. About the research overall: Italy, Spain and the United States were the sources of the convalescent and acute COVID-19 samples.

Original data processing: By means of reference gene primer amplification, nucleated cell counts were estimated. Libraries were prepared by immunoSEQ multiplex PCR; TCRdb keeps only in-frame clonotypes and omits some of them. V, J and clone size are those of that table, while D and trimming were read from the DNA. Among under 150,000 clones listed, around 88% were seen once. The chain links TRBV7-9 to TRBJ2-2; 7 bases align to TRBD1. The clonotype was recovered from a human donor in a cohort sampled during active COVID-19. Sequencing was carried out using peripheral blood. The CDR3 is CASSVGGLGELFF. CDR3 sequence (DNA): TGTGCCAGCAGCGTAGGGGGCCTCGGGGAGCTGTTTTTT. Full variable domain (remainder filled in from reference TRBV7-9 and TRBJ2-2): DTGVSQNPRHKITKRGQNVTFRCDPISEHNRLYWYRQTLGQGPEFLTYFQNEAQLEKSRLLSDRFSAERPKGSFSTLEIQRTEQGDSAMYLCASSVGGLGELFFGEGSRLTVL.